This TCR beta chain was sequenced in a study of response to subunit inactivated influenza vaccine. General study points: Few new T cells, the authors suggested, are recruited by each seasonal influenza vaccination.

J lost 5 bases, V lost 1 base, and 10 bases had no gene match. From germline, CDR1 is DFQATT and CDR2 SNEGSKA (reference sequence). The CDR3 has 16 residues. This clonotype was detected only a few times. Its antigen is undetermined. TCRdb re-called the RT-PCR reads with MiXCR, one entry per CDR3 protein. The data hold around 500,000 distinct CDR3 sequences, with over 9.5% observed a single time. The chain carries TRBV20-1 and TRBJ2-1; 8 bases are shared with TRBD2. The clonotype originates from a man in his forties or fifties who received an inactivated influenza vaccine. This specimen was PBMCs from blood, taken roughly 6 weeks after vaccination. Here the CDR3 reads CSARGGVSGNDNEQFF. The CDR3 nucleotides read TGCAGTGCTAGAGGCGGGGTTAGCGGGAACGACAATGAGCAGTTCTTC.